The source of this TCR beta chain is a study of blood T cell repertoires in COVID-19. Study information: The United States, Italy and Spain provided the acute and convalescent COVID-19 samples. T cells, B-cell-depleted T cells, or PBMCs provided the cDNA or gDNA that served as material.

Per the study methods: Amplification of reference gene primers was used by the study to estimate nucleated cell counts. Method: immunoSEQ multiplex PCR; TCRdb's copy keeps in-frame clones and lacks some. D and trimming were read from the DNA, whereas the V and J calls and clone size are those reported in that table. The data contain under 300,000 clones, around 86% of them seen just once; the ten biggest clones take up around 3.3%. This study enrolled people aged 18 to 89 from roughly 24 US geographic areas. CDR3 length equals 15 residues. Looked up from germline, CDR1 is MNHEY and CDR2 is SVGAGI. V gave up 6 bases and J gave up 5 bases; unmatched junction bases: 7.

The receptor was derived from a woman in her thirties or forties with acute COVID-19. The chain links TRBV6-5 to TRBJ2-1, with 10 bases that match TRBD2. Specimen: PBMCs or T cells enriched from blood (not recorded which). The CDR3 DNA is TGTGCCAGCAGCAGTAAAGCGGGAGGGGACAATGAGCAGTTCTTC. It codes for CASSSKAGGDNEQFF.